This entry is about one T cell receptor beta chain. Its antigen remains unidentified. Clones were sequenced by immunoSEQ multiplex PCR, and TCRdb holds only the in-frame ones, with some missing. The sample lists 150,000 to 200,000 clones, about 86% occurring once. The CDR3 runs 15 residues. CDR1 and CDR2 (germline): MNHEY, SVGEGT. V was trimmed by 0 bases and J by 3 bases, leaving 8 bases between them. This sample is drawn from a study of T cell responses to AZD1222 COVID-19 vaccine. General observations from the study: Vaccine-associated CD4 TCRs spanned spike, dominant at 160-218 and 743-854. The breadth and depth of Spike-specific TCRs increased once two AZD1222 doses had been given.

This chain uses TRBV6-2 or TRBV6-3 with TRBJ2-2; a possible D gene is TRBD2 (6 bases). The TCR comes from an adult who received the AZD1222 COVID-19 vaccine. Sequencing used peripheral blood, obtained 28 days after the second AZD1222 dose. CDR3 in amino acids: CASSYSGGDTGELFF. The CDR3 DNA is TGTGCCAGCAGTTACTCGGGGGGAGACACCGGGGAGCTGTTTTTT.